Presented here are 27 T cell receptor beta chains from one specimen sequenced in a study of metastatic and nonmetastatic thyroid tumors. Each patient went into thyroid surgery without having received any treatment. TCRdb re-called the PCR reads through MiXCR. The sample yields fewer than 45,000 clones, under 25% seen once. Sequencing was done on a sample of blood. The receptors here all came from a female donor with papillary thyroid cancer or a benign thyroid nodule (not recorded which). Some clones in this sample may be carry-over from other donors' samples.

This clone was seen at least ten times. V usage is TRBV15 and J usage is TRBJ2-7, with TRBD1 matching over 10 bases. The germline CDR1 and CDR2 sequences are LNHNV and YYDKDF (reference sequence). CDR3 length equals 14 residues. The V segment lost 1 base and the J segment 5 bases; nucleotides outside the gene matches: 2. In DNA, the CDR3 is TGTGCCACCAGCAGAGGACAGGGGGCAAACGAGCAGTACTTC. Amino acid sequence: CATSRGQGANEQYF.

The chain employs TRBV11-3 and TRBJ2-7; D not certain. There are 14 residues in the CDR3. Between the trimmed V and J ends, which lost 4 bases and 5 bases, there was a span of 15 bases. Per germline, CDR1 SGHNT and CDR2 YENEEA. CDR3 residues: CASSSPPGVNEQYF. CDR3 nucleotides: TGTGCCAGCAGCTCCCCCCCAGGTGTAAACGAGCAGTACTTC.

The chain carries TRBV6-2 or TRBV6-3 and TRBJ2-3, with 8 positions matching TRBD2. CDR3 size: 18 residues. Germline CDR1 and CDR2: MNHEY and SVGEGT. After removal of 4 bases from V and 4 bases from J, the junction contained 16 bases not matched to a gene. The DNA for the CDR3 is TGTGCCAGCAGTTCAGCGGGAGTTTGGAGTGGTCATCCAGATACGCAGTATTTT. Translation gives CASSSAGVWSGHPDTQYF.

This clone was seen a few times. An end of the junction does not agree with germline; a read error may underlie this. V and J are TRBV6-9 and TRBJ2-4; a possible D gene is TRBD2 (5 bases). The CDR3 totals 16 residues. CDR1 and CDR2 (germline): MNHGY, SVAAGI. As DNA, the CDR3 is TGCGCCAGCAGCTCCCCCGATGGCGGGTCCAAAAACATTCAGTACTTC. Its protein is CASSSPDGGSKNIQYF.

Details on this clone: This same CDR3 is encoded by further DNA sequences in the sample. The chain joins TRBV5-1 to TRBJ2-7; the match to TRBD2 covers 8 bases. CDR3 length equals 15 residues. Germline CDR1 and CDR2: SGHRS and YFSETQ. V lost 0 bases, J lost 2 bases, and 4 bases stayed unmatched. CDR3 residues: CASSLGGAGAYEQYF. The CDR3 DNA reads TGCGCCAGCAGCTTGGGAGGAGCGGGGGCCTACGAGCAGTACTTC.

This clone showed up just a few times. This chain joins TRBV28 and TRBJ1-6; D is undetermined. Trimming pared 5 bases from V and 7 bases from J, leaving 9 bases between. The CDR3 extends over 13 amino acids. Germline V lookup: CDR1 MDHEN, CDR2 SYDVKM. The chain's CDR3 is CASSTGLNSPLHF. CDR3 bases: TGTGCCAGCAGTACGGGATTAAATTCACCCCTCCACTTT.

Ten or more counts support this clone. Here the CDR3 omits its conserved ending phenylalanine or tryptophan, so a read error is the likely source. The limits of the CDR3 on the DNA are not certain, so only TCRdb's listed CDR3 is given. The chain carries TRBV12-5 and TRBJ2-1; the table's TRBD2 call for D was not verified on the DNA. The germline V gene encodes CDR1 LGHNT and CDR2 FRNRAP. With termini counted, the CDR3 has 14 amino acids. This CDR3 reads CASGLTSGITERCV.

This clone showed up just a few times. J is TRBJ2-5 and V is TRBV28; TRBD1 agrees at 10 bases. The germline gives CDR1 MDHEN, CDR2 SYDVKM. The CDR3 runs to 15 residues. Losses at the gene ends were 7 bases for V and 8 bases for J; bases not matched to a gene: 13. CDR3 protein: CASILGQGVGDTQYF. The CDR3 DNA sequence: TGTGCCAGCATCCTTGGACAGGGGGTCGGGGATACCCAGTACTTC.

As regards this clone: A much larger clone lies one base from this, so it may be a read error. The chain joins TRBV20-1 to TRBJ2-1, with D unclear. V dropped 5 bases and J dropped 2 bases, with 4 bases sitting between them. Germline loops: CDR1 DFQATT, CDR2 SNEGSKA (reference sequence). CDR3 length: 11 amino acids. Here the CDR3 reads CSAATYNEQFF. CDR3 DNA sequence: TGCAGTGCTGCGACCTACAATGAGCAGTTCTTC.

In its sample, this clone ranks as medium-sized (0.01 to 0.1%). The rearrangement uses TRBV28 and TRBJ2-7; 7 nucleotides line up with TRBD1. The CDR3 has 16 residues. Germline values: CDR1 MDHEN, CDR2 SYDVKM. Trimming cost V 4 bases and J 9 bases; bases outside gene matches: 18. The CDR3 DNA is TGTGCCAGCAGTTCCTCCGACAGGGCAGAACTACTTGGGCAGTACTTC. Protein product: CASSSSDRAELLGQYF.

On this clone: One end of the junction does not line up with germline, which may come from a read error. The chain uses TRBV19 and TRBJ1-2; 7 bases agree with TRBD1. Germline CDR1 and CDR2: LNHDA and SQIVND (reference sequence). CDR3 size: 14 residues. CDR3 protein: CASTSDGTVYGYNF. DNA for the CDR3: TGTGCCAGTACCTCCGACGGGACAGTATATGGCTACAACTTC.

Many counts were recorded for this clone. This sequence joins TRBV20-1 and TRBJ1-5; D remains ambiguous. CDR1 and CDR2 from the germline V gene are DFQATT and SNEGSKA (reference sequence). The CDR3 covers 12 residues. Trimming pared 6 bases from V and 11 bases from J, leaving 17 bases between. Here the CDR3 DNA reads TGCAGTGCAGAGGACGGTTCCGGGGCCCAGCATTTT. It codes for CSAEDGSGAQHF.

About this clone itself: Other DNA sequences in this specimen translate into the identical CDR3. This sequence joins TRBV20-1 and TRBJ1-2, with D unresolved. V lost 5 bases and J lost 7, with 14 bases in between. The CDR3 has 12 amino acids. CDR1 is DFQATT, CDR2 SNEGSKA, per germline (reference sequence). For the CDR3, the DNA is TGCAGTGCTGGTACGGGTACAATTGGCTACACCTTC. It yields the protein CSAGTGTIGYTF.

This clone was observed a few times. This sequence joins TRBV15 and TRBJ2-3; perhaps TRBD1 as D (5 bases). This CDR3 is 14 amino acids long. Germline assignment: CDR1 LNHNV and CDR2 YYDKDF (reference sequence). The CDR3 spells CETSRDSFTDTQYF. CDR3 DNA sequence: TGTGAAACCAGCAGAGACAGCTTCACAGATACGCAGTATTTT. The whole variable domain, filled in from reference TRBV15 and TRBJ2-3, reads DAMVIQNPRYQVTQFGKPVTLSCSQTLNHNVMYWYQQKSSQAPKLLFHYYDKDFNNEADTPDNFQSRRPNTSFCFLDIRSPGLGDTAMYLCETSRDSFTDTQYFGPGTRLTVL.

Many counts were recorded for this clone. V gene TRBV15 combines with J gene TRBJ2-5; 8 bases align to TRBD1. The length of the CDR3 is 15 residues. Germline loops: CDR1 LNHNV, CDR2 YYDKDF (reference sequence). V lost 0 bases to trimming and J lost 4 bases; unmatched junction nucleotides: 4. Here the CDR3 reads CATSRDMGTGETQYF. The CDR3, as DNA: TGTGCCACCAGCAGAGATATGGGGACAGGAGAGACCCAGTACTTC.

This clone was counted at least ten times. The rearrangement links TRBV9 to TRBJ2-1; 10 bases fit TRBD2. J gave up 6 bases and V 0 bases, and 9 bases lay outside the gene matches. The CDR3 has 17 residues. CDR1 is SGDLS and CDR2 is YYNGEE in the germline V gene. This CDR3 is CASSVEVRLAGSNEQFF. The CDR3 DNA follows: TGTGCCAGCAGCGTAGAAGTTCGACTAGCGGGCTCCAATGAGCAGTTCTTC.

This clone was found many times. This chain joins TRBV20-1 and TRBJ2-2; a possible D gene is TRBD1 (6 bases). Germline assignment: CDR1 DFQATT and CDR2 SNEGSKA (reference sequence). Trimming shortened V by 1 base and J by 5 bases, and 14 bases separated the two germline ends. The CDR3 is made up of 15 amino acids. This CDR3 reads CSARALVGATGELFF. CDR3 in DNA: TGCAGTGCTAGAGCACTAGTGGGGGCAACCGGGGAGCTGTTTTTT.

This clone was found many times. The V gene is TRBV11-3, the J gene TRBJ2-2; D is uncertain. Germline lookup yields CDR1 SGHNT and CDR2 YENEEA. The germline V and J ends were trimmed by 3 bases and 1 base, with 3 bases remaining between them. This CDR3 spans 13 amino acids. The CDR3 nucleotides are TGTGCCAGCAGCTTTATGAACACCGGGGAGCTGTTTTTT. It codes for CASSFMNTGELFF.

As for this clone: A much larger clone is a single base away; this may be a read error. The DNA of the CDR3 is TGTGCCAGTAGTACTAGGACAGGGCGCCATCCCCAGCATTTT. It specifies CASSTRTGRHPQHF. The J gene is TRBJ1-5, the V gene TRBV19; 8 bases fit TRBD1. CDR3 length: 14 residues. The ends lost 4 bases at V and 10 bases at J; junction bases unmatched: 9. Germline V gene lookup returns CDR1 LNHDA and CDR2 SQIVND (reference sequence).

This clone was observed a few times. This may be a read error: a much more frequent sequence differs by one nucleotide. This chain links TRBV5-4 with TRBJ1-2, with TRBD1 as a possible D gene (6 bases). Germline V lookup: CDR1 SGHNT, CDR2 YYREEE (reference sequence). The CDR3 covers 16 residues. The V and J ends lost 2 bases and 8 bases respectively, with 22 bases between them. Here the CDR3 DNA reads TGTGCCAGCAGCTTTGATCCAGGGGCGGGTAGGAGCGGCTACACCTTC. The encoded protein is CASSFDPGAGRSGYTF.

In this sample, this clone is medium-sized. The chain uses TRBV6-2 or TRBV6-3 and TRBJ1-6, with D tentatively TRBD1 (6 bases). Per germline, CDR1 MNHEY and CDR2 SVGEGT. With 4 bases removed from V and 10 bases from J, the gap between germline ends came to 17 bases. This CDR3 contains 15 residues. CDR3 sequence (DNA): TGTGCCAGCAGTTTGGGACATCGGGATTTGTCACCCCTCCACTTT. The encoded protein is CASSLGHRDLSPLHF.

This clone has a count of ten or more. V gene TRBV20-1 combines with J gene TRBJ1-2; D unresolved. V lost 6 bases, J lost 2 bases, and 10 bases lay in between. CDR1 is DFQATT and CDR2 is SNEGSKA in the germline V gene (reference sequence). The CDR3 has 12 residues. In DNA, the CDR3 is TGCAGTGCGAGGTCCAGGAACTATGGCTACACCTTC. This gives the protein CSARSRNYGYTF.

Regarding this clone: Just one base apart from a much larger clone, this may be a read error. At the DNA level, this CDR3 is encoded by other sequences in the same sample as well. V is TRBV19 and J is TRBJ2-2; tentative D call: TRBD1 (6 bases). The CDR3 has 14 residues. The germline gives CDR1 LNHDA, CDR2 SQIVND (reference sequence). CDR3 nucleotides: TGTGCCAGCAGAGGACAGCCGTACACCGGGGAGCTTTTTTTT. Translated, it gives CASRGQPYTGELFF.

In its sample, this clone was seen a few times. The chain has TRBV28 and TRBJ2-1; 9 positions match TRBD2. Germline lookup yields CDR1 MDHEN and CDR2 SYDVKM. The CDR3 consists of 15 residues. Germline trimming cut 6 bases from V and 7 bases from J; bases unmatched to any gene: 10. The CDR3 region is CASSHGTSYRNEQFF. The DNA of the CDR3 is TGTGCCAGCAGCCACGGGACTAGCTACCGAAATGAGCAGTTCTTC.

At least ten counts were recorded for this clone. This chain uses TRBV7-8 with TRBJ1-2; D unresolved. The ends were cut back, 5 bases at V and 0 bases at J, with 10 bases in the middle. The germline gives CDR1 SGHVS, CDR2 FQNEAQ. CDR3 length: 14 amino acids. In DNA form, the CDR3 reads TGTGCCAGCAGCGACGTTATAGCTAACTATGGCTACACCTTC. Translation gives CASSDVIANYGYTF.

The chain combines TRBV27 with TRBJ1-2, with 7 bases fitting TRBD1. CDR1 MNHEY and CDR2 SMNVEV come from the germline V gene (reference sequence). The junction had 8 bases not matched to a gene; V was cut back by 7 bases and J by 0 bases. The CDR3 is made up of 15 amino acids. The CDR3 nucleotides are TGTGCCAGCATACCGACAGGGTGGTCTAACTATGGCTACACCTTC. It is translated as CASIPTGWSNYGYTF.

This clone was counted between two and nine times. Germline and junction disagree at one end, which may indicate a read error. The CDR3 reads CAISVMWMDANKQFF. DNA for the CDR3: TGTGCCATCAGTGTGATGTGGATGGATGCCAATAAGCAGTTCTTC. V and J are TRBV6-1 and TRBJ2-1; D gene ambiguous. Looked up from germline, CDR1 is MNHNS and CDR2 is SASEGT. The length of the CDR3 is 15 residues.